This T cell receptor (beta chain) comes out of a study of cytomegalovirus exposure and HLA in healthy donors. The study's findings and limits: From TCR beta sequences, most subjects' HLA-A and HLA-B alleles were reportedly predicted accurately. High specificity and sensitivity for cytomegalovirus status were reported for the classifier.

Germline V gene lookup returns CDR1 LNHDA and CDR2 SQIVND (reference sequence). The V gene end was trimmed by 3 bases and the J gene end by 3 bases; junction bases not matched to a gene: 2. CDR3 length equals 15 residues. Use of 60 Vbeta and 13 Jbeta primers characterized the PCR. Here immunoSEQ multiplex PCR was the method, and the copy in TCRdb shows in-frame clones only, minus some. The profile covers about 120,000 clones, with 60% to 85% appearing a single time and less than 3% taken by the ten largest. Notes on this clone: The antigen is undetermined.

The material sequenced was PBMCs. The receptor was isolated from a woman between 35 and 50 years old in good health and CMV-seropositive. The genes are TRBV19 and TRBJ2-2; 9 bases match TRBD1. The CDR3 nucleotides are TGTGCCAGTAGTATTGGGACAGGGCACACCGGGGAGCTGTTTTTT. Amino acid sequence: CASSIGTGHTGELFF.